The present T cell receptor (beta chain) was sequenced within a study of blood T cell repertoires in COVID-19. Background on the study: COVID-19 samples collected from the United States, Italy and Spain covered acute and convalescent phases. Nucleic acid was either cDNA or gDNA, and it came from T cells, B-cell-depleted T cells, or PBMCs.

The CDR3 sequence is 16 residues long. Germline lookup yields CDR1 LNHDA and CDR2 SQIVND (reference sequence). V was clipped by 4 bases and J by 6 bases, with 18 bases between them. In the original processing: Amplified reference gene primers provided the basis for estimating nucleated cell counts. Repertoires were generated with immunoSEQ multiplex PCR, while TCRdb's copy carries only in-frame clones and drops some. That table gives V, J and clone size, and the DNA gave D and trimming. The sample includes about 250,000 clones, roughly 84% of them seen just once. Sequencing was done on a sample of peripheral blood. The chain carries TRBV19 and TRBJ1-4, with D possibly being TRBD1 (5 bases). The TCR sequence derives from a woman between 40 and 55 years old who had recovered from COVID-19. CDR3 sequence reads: CASSTGGSRVDEKLFF. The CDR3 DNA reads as TGTGCCAGTAGTACCGGGGGGTCCAGGGTGGATGAAAAACTGTTTTTT.